These 13 T cell receptor beta chains were all obtained from the same sample, sequenced in a study of cytomegalovirus exposure and HLA in healthy donors. The PCR had 60 Vbeta and 13 Jbeta primers. TCRdb's copy holds only in-frame clones and misses some; the assay was immunoSEQ multiplex PCR. The repertoire consists of some 190,000 clones, with roughly 82% occurring once and the leading ten covering over 1.5%. What was sequenced was PBMCs. Receptor source: a man aged 35 to 55 in good health and CMV-seronegative.

The V gene is TRBV28, the J gene TRBJ1-2, with 8 bases aligning to TRBD1. CDR3 length equals 15 residues. The V gene's germline CDR1 is MDHEN and CDR2 SYDVKM. V lost 5 bases to trimming and J lost 11 bases; unmatched junction nucleotides: 16. The CDR3: CASSIPTGAVSRYTF. The CDR3 coding sequence is TGTGCCAGCAGTATACCGACAGGGGCGGTCAGTCGTTACACCTTC.

The rearrangement uses TRBV9 and TRBJ2-7, with 8 bases aligning to TRBD2. V trimming: 1 base; J trimming: 1 base; junction bases outside the gene matches: 7. Germline lookup yields CDR1 SGDLS and CDR2 YYNGEE. There are 16 residues in the CDR3. The CDR3 DNA reads TGTGCCAGCAGCGTAACTAGCGGCCGCATATCCTACGAGCAGTACTTC. It codes for CASSVTSGRISYEQYF.

The chain uses TRBV28 and TRBJ2-2; D gene unclear. The CDR3 runs 14 residues. CDR1 is MDHEN, CDR2 SYDVKM, per germline. Between the trimmed V and J ends, which lost 3 bases and 5 bases, there was a span of 10 bases. The CDR3 DNA reads TGTGCCAGCAGTTTTGACATTTCAACCGGGGAGCTGTTTTTT. It codes for CASSFDISTGELFF.

This clone has only one observation. The chain combines TRBV28 with TRBJ2-1; 7 nucleotides line up with TRBD2. The length of the CDR3 is 16 residues. The trim removed 8 bases at V and 3 bases at J, leaving 13 bases unmatched. CDR1 and CDR2 (germline): MDHEN, SYDVKM. In DNA, the CDR3 is TGTGCCAGCTTGGGGAGGGCGGGTCGTGACTACAATGAGCAGTTCTTC. As protein: CASLGRAGRDYNEQFF.

The V call is TRBV6-5, the J call TRBJ2-4; 7 nucleotides match TRBD2. J gave up 10 bases and V 2 bases, and 8 bases lay outside the gene matches. The CDR3 extends over 14 amino acids. Germline V gene sequence: CDR1 MNHEY, CDR2 SVGAGI. The CDR3 sequence is CASSYELGLPIQYF. CDR3 nucleotide sequence: TGTGCCAGCAGTTACGAGTTGGGACTACCAATTCAGTACTTC.

The rearrangement links TRBV30 to TRBJ2-7; perhaps TRBD1 as D (6 bases). The V end lost 3 bases, the J end lost 6 bases, and 21 bases lay between the germline ends. Germline V gene lookup returns CDR1 GTSNPN and CDR2 SVGIG (reference sequence). The CDR3 covers 15 residues. This CDR3 reads CAWSRGRGWGSEQYF. In DNA, the CDR3 is TGTGCCTGGAGCCGGGGCAGGGGATGGGGGAGCGAGCAGTACTTC.

This rearrangement joins TRBV5-1 to TRBJ2-2; possible D gene TRBD2, 7 bases. V lost 1 base and J lost 2, with 12 bases in between. CDR1 and CDR2 from the germline V gene are SGHRS and YFSETQ. The CDR3 sequence is 16 residues long. CDR3 protein: CASSLMGGANTGELFF. The CDR3 nucleotides are TGCGCCAGCAGCTTGATGGGGGGGGCTAACACCGGGGAGCTGTTTTTT.

The CDR3 DNA follows: TGTGCCAGCAGCAAAGGAGGGGCGAATGAAAAACTGTTTTTT. Translated: CASSKGGANEKLFF. The V call is TRBV28, the J call TRBJ1-4, with D tentatively TRBD1 (5 bases). The CDR3 spans 14 residues. CDR1 is MDHEN, CDR2 SYDVKM, per germline. Between the trimmed V and J ends, which lost 6 bases and 5 bases, there was a span of 13 bases.

The chain has TRBV5-1 and TRBJ2-7; 7 bases fit TRBD1. Trimming removed 1 base from V and 5 bases from J; junction bases left unmatched: 3. This CDR3 spans 13 amino acids. Germline V gives CDR1 SGHRS, CDR2 YFSETQ. CDR3 amino acids: CASSLTGVNEQYF. CDR3 sequence (DNA): TGCGCCAGCAGCTTGACAGGGGTGAACGAGCAGTACTTC.

The chain is built from TRBV6-4 and TRBJ2-1, with D perhaps TRBD2 (5 bases). The germline V and J ends were trimmed by 4 bases and 4 bases, with 20 bases remaining between them. Looked up from germline, CDR1 is MRHNA and CDR2 is SNTAGT. This CDR3 spans 17 amino acids. The CDR3 region is CASSAPRETPFYNEQFF. In nucleotides, the CDR3 is TGTGCCAGCAGTGCCCCCCGGGAAACCCCCTTTTACAATGAGCAGTTCTTC.

This clone was found a few times. The gene calls are TRBV5-6 and TRBJ1-4; weak D call: TRBD1 (5 bases). V dropped 1 base and J dropped 0 bases, with 13 bases sitting between them. Per germline, CDR1 SGHDT and CDR2 YYEEEE. CDR3 size: 17 residues. CDR3 region: CASSLWGRPATNEKLFF. Written as DNA, the CDR3 is TGTGCCAGCAGCTTGTGGGGCAGGCCCGCAACTAATGAAAAACTGTTTTTT. The full variable domain, its missing parts supplied by reference TRBV5-6 and TRBJ1-4, is DAGVTQSPTHLIKTRGQQVTLRCSPKSGHDTVSWYQQALGQGPQFIFQYYEEEERQRGNFPDRFSGHQFPNYSSELNVNALLLGDSALYLCASSLWGRPATNEKLFFGSGTQLSVL.

The rearrangement uses TRBV5-1 and TRBJ1-2; no definite D call. Trimming took off 2 bases at V and 7 bases at J, with 12 bases between the two ends. The germline V gene encodes CDR1 SGHRS and CDR2 YFSETQ. CDR3 size: 13 residues. The DNA of the CDR3 is TGCGCCAGCAGCTTTGGGAGCGCGTTTGGCTACACCTTC. This codes for CASSFGSAFGYTF. The entire variable domain, with the rest obtained from reference TRBV5-1 and TRBJ1-2, is as follows: KAGVTQTPRYLIKTRGQQVTLSCSPISGHRSVSWYQQTPGQGLQFLFEYFSETQRNKGNFPGRFSGRQFSNSRSEMNVSTLELGDSALYLCASSFGSAFGYTFGSGTRLTVV.

This sequence joins TRBV29-1 and TRBJ1-5; TRBD1 matches 9 bases. Germline CDR1 and CDR2: SQVTM and ANQGSEA. V gave up 3 bases and J gave up 4 bases; unmatched junction bases: 7. CDR3 size: 15 residues. CDR3 nucleotide sequence: TGCAGCGTTGACGTTTCAGGGACAGGGAATCAGCCCCAGCATTTT. Its protein product is CSVDVSGTGNQPQHF.